Following are 28 T cell receptor beta chains from one sample sequenced in a study of Tregs in tolerant kidney transplant recipients. Produced via immunoSEQ multiplex PCR; TCRdb's table is partial and in-frame only. Among fewer than 100,000 clones listed, roughly 93% were seen once. This sample comprised CD4+ T cells from blood, obtained before the transplant. The receptors derive from a human donor who received a combined kidney and bone marrow transplant.

The sample holds one count of this clone. This chain uses TRBV21-1 with TRBJ2-3; the DNA was not used to check the table's D call, TRBD2. TRBV21-1 constitutes a pseudogene. The CDR3 contains 16 residues. The CDR3 spells CASSKSRGAGGHTQYF. The CDR3 bases are TGTGCCAGCAGCAAGTCCCGGGGAGCGGGAGGTCATACGCAGTATTTT.

Turning to this clone: Compared with germline, one end of the junction differs, possibly owing to a read error. J is TRBJ2-3 and V is TRBV5-6; the D gene is possibly TRBD2 (5 bases). Per germline, CDR1 SGHDT and CDR2 YYEEEE. CDR3 length: 17 residues. The chain's CDR3 is CATSLRRGGLSTDTQYF. DNA for the CDR3: TGTGCCACCAGCTTACGTCGGGGTGGCCTTAGCACAGATACGCAGTATTTT.

CDR3 nucleotides: TGTGCCAGCAGCGCCGGACACTTCCTTGACACAGATACGCAGTATTTT. Its protein product is CASSAGHFLDTDTQYF. The rearrangement links TRBV5-4 to TRBJ2-3; D is possibly TRBD1 (5 bases). Germline V gene data show CDR1 as SGHNT and CDR2 as YYREEE (reference sequence). The CDR3 is made up of 16 amino acids. Trimming cost V 4 bases and J 2 bases, with 17 bases left between them.

The chain is built from TRBV7-8 and TRBJ1-1; D not resolved. The ends were cut back, 2 bases at V and 1 base at J, with 8 bases in the middle. CDR1 is SGHVS, CDR2 FQNEAQ, per germline. This CDR3 is 14 amino acids long. Here the CDR3 DNA reads TGTGCCAGCAGCTTATACAGAAGGAACACTGAAGCTTTCTTT. Amino acid sequence: CASSLYRRNTEAFF.

V gene TRBV4-2 combines with J gene TRBJ2-3; tentative D call: TRBD2 (6 bases). This CDR3 is 14 amino acids long. Between the trimmed V and J ends, which lost 0 bases and 10 bases, there was a span of 14 bases. Germline V lookup: CDR1 LGHNA, CDR2 YNFKEQ. The CDR3 loop is CASSQDLKGTSQYF. In DNA form, the CDR3 reads TGTGCCAGCAGCCAAGACCTTAAAGGGACTTCGCAGTATTTT.

CDR3 residues: CASSLVFTEAFF. For the CDR3, the DNA is TGTGCCAGCAGCTTAGTCTTCACTGAAGCTTTCTTT. V is TRBV11-3 and J is TRBJ1-1; D is uncertain. There are 12 residues in the CDR3. V lost 1 base and J 4 bases, leaving 4 bases between the germline ends. Per the germline V gene, CDR1 is SGHNT and CDR2 is YENEEA.

The chain joins TRBV7-9 to TRBJ2-1, with a weak D call TRBD1 (5 bases). The CDR3 has 13 residues. Germline V gene data show CDR1 as SEHNR and CDR2 as FQNEAQ (reference sequence). Between the trimmed V and J ends, which lost 5 bases and 15 bases, there was a span of 20 bases. The CDR3 nucleotides read TGTGCCAGCAGCGGCGCCCCCGACCTAAGGGGGTTCTTC. Translation: CASSGAPDLRGFF.

V and J are TRBV7-2 and TRBJ2-1, with D uncertain. V lost 1 base, J lost 10 bases, and 11 bases lay in between. CDR3 length: 13 residues. Germline CDR1 SGHTA, CDR2 FQGNSA. DNA of the CDR3: TGTGCCAGCAGCTTAGGAACGCCCCGGGAGCAGTTCTTC. Translation: CASSLGTPREQFF.

The V call is TRBV28, the J call TRBJ2-7; 8 positions agree with TRBD2. The CDR3 consists of 14 residues. V shed 5 bases and J 4 bases; nucleotides not matched to a gene: 7. Germline CDR1 reads MDHEN; CDR2 reads SYDVKM. The DNA for the CDR3 is TGTGCCAGCAGTCCCGGGGGGGCTAGGTACGAGCAGTACTTC. Translation: CASSPGGARYEQYF.

In the case of this clone: One end of the junction varies from germline; a read error may be responsible. V usage is TRBV18 and J usage is TRBJ2-1, with TRBD1 identical over 11 bases. Per the germline V gene, CDR1 is KGHSH and CDR2 is LQKENI. The length of the CDR3 is 11 residues. The CDR3 sequence: CASSSGTGGLF. The DNA for the CDR3 is TGTGCCAGCTCAAGCGGGACAGGGGGTCTCTTC.

The rearrangement joins TRBV29-1 to TRBJ2-3; TRBD2 is a possible D gene (5 bases). From germline, CDR1 is SQVTM and CDR2 ANQGSEA. This CDR3 has 14 residues. The CDR3 region has the DNA TGCAGTTGCCTCGGGGTGGGCAACACAGATACGCAGTATTTT. It translates to CSCLGVGNTDTQYF.

The chain has TRBV7-3 and TRBJ2-4, with 9 bases lining up with TRBD1. Trimming took 5 bases from V and 3 from J; bases not matched to a gene: 8. Germline V gives CDR1 SGHTA, CDR2 FQGTGA. The CDR3 extends over 16 amino acids. DNA of the CDR3: TGTGCCAGCAGCCCGGGGACAGGGAAAGGCAAAAACATTCAGTACTTC. Residues: CASSPGTGKGKNIQYF.

J is TRBJ1-2 and V is TRBV5-1; maybe TRBD1 (6 bases). This CDR3 comprises 15 residues. V shed 4 bases and J shed 0 bases, with 13 bases lying between them. CDR1 and CDR2 (germline): SGHRS, YFSETQ. In DNA form, the CDR3 reads TGCGCCAGCAGCCCTGGGACATCAGCTAACTATGGCTACACCTTC. Encoded protein: CASSPGTSANYGYTF.

The chain links TRBV5-1 to TRBJ2-3, with 7 bases aligning to TRBD1. Trimming removed 3 bases from V and 2 bases from J; junction bases left unmatched: 6. Germline V lookup: CDR1 SGHRS, CDR2 YFSETQ. CDR3 length equals 15 residues. Written as DNA, the CDR3 is TGCGCCAGCAGCTCCAGACAGGGATTCACAGATACGCAGTATTTT. Translation: CASSSRQGFTDTQYF.

The chain is built from TRBV19 and TRBJ2-3; 8 bases match TRBD1. The CDR3 extends over 14 amino acids. V shed 9 bases and J 0 bases; nucleotides not matched to a gene: 5. CDR1 is LNHDA and CDR2 is SQIVND in the germline V gene (reference sequence). The CDR3 loop is CASRQGISTDTQYF. In DNA, the CDR3 is TGTGCCAGCCGACAGGGGATTAGCACAGATACGCAGTATTTT.

V is TRBV18 and J is TRBJ2-3; maybe TRBD2 (5 bases). This CDR3 comprises 14 residues. Germline loops: CDR1 KGHSH, CDR2 LQKENI. V was pared by 0 bases and J by 4 bases, with 8 bases between. Here the CDR3 reads CASSPPPGADTQYF. CDR3 nucleotide sequence: TGTGCCAGCTCACCACCGCCCGGGGCAGATACGCAGTATTTT.

The chain recombines TRBV11-2 with TRBJ2-5, with a tentative D call TRBD2 (6 bases). CDR3 size: 17 residues. In germline, CDR1 is SGHAT, CDR2 FQNNGV. With 5 bases removed from V and 4 bases from J, the gap between germline ends came to 23 bases. CDR3 coding DNA: TGTGCCAGCAGCATCCTCCCCGGGCAGGGAGGTGGAGAGACCCAGTACTTC. As protein: CASSILPGQGGGETQYF.

The genes are TRBV5-1 and TRBJ2-3; the match to TRBD2 covers 8 bases. Trimming cost V 0 bases and J 4 bases; bases outside gene matches: 4. CDR1 is SGHRS and CDR2 is YFSETQ in the germline V gene. There are 15 residues in the CDR3. The CDR3 DNA sequence: TGCGCCAGCAGCTTGGCCACCGGGGGGGCAGATACGCAGTATTTT. Translation: CASSLATGGADTQYF.

The rearrangement uses TRBV5-1 and TRBJ2-7; 7 nucleotides align to TRBD1. There are 17 residues in the CDR3. Germline V gene data show CDR1 as SGHRS and CDR2 as YFSETQ. The trim removed 0 bases at V and 4 bases at J, leaving 13 bases unmatched. CDR3 amino acids: CASSLAGTVGDPYEQYF. CDR3 DNA: TGCGCCAGCAGCTTGGCCGGGACAGTCGGAGACCCTTACGAGCAGTACTTC.

V is TRBV5-1 and J is TRBJ2-1, with D uncertain. Deletions cut 0 bases from V and 5 bases from J, with 6 bases between. The CDR3 contains 13 residues. From germline, CDR1 is SGHRS and CDR2 YFSETQ. The CDR3 DNA reads as TGCGCCAGCAGCTTGGTGCAGAACAATGAGCAGTTCTTC. Amino acid sequence: CASSLVQNNEQFF.

The chain recombines TRBV5-1 with TRBJ1-6, with a possible D match to TRBD1 (5 bases). V was cut by 3 bases and J by 10 bases, with 14 bases left in between. The CDR3 extends over 14 amino acids. The V gene's germline CDR1 is SGHRS and CDR2 YFSETQ. CDR3 sequence (DNA): TGCGCCAGCAGCTGGGGAGGGGAGAGGTCACCCCTCCACTTT. Encoded protein: CASSWGGERSPLHF.

The chain combines TRBV6-5 with TRBJ1-2; the D gene is possibly TRBD1 (5 bases). Trimming shortened V by 2 bases and J by 3 bases, and 7 bases separated the two germline ends. The CDR3 spans 13 residues. Germline-derived CDR1 and CDR2 are MNHEY and SVGAGI. CDR3 sequence reads: CASSYGGDYGYTF. In nucleotides, the CDR3 is TGTGCCAGCAGTTACGGGGGGGACTATGGCTACACCTTC.

This clone was seen just once. The chain joins TRBV5-6 to TRBJ2-4; D is undetermined. Germline loops: CDR1 SGHDT, CDR2 YYEEEE. V shed 0 bases and J shed 0 bases, with 4 bases lying between them. The length of the CDR3 is 14 residues. The DNA of the CDR3 is TGTGCCAGCAGCTTGGCAGTAGCCAAAAACATTCAGTACTTC. Its protein product is CASSLAVAKNIQYF.

As DNA, the CDR3 is TGCGCCAGCAGCCATGCAAAGCTGAGCAGCACAGATACGCAGTATTTT. Residues: CASSHAKLSSTDTQYF. The chain has TRBV4-3 and TRBJ2-3, with unresolved D. The germline CDR1 and CDR2 sequences are LGHNA and YSLEER. This CDR3 has 16 residues. Trimming took off 3 bases at V and 0 bases at J, with 13 bases between the two ends.

The CDR3 here is CASSQDDRDQLKYF. The DNA of the CDR3 is TGCGCCAGCAGCCAAGACGACAGAGACCAGCTTAAATACTTC. The chain joins TRBV4-1 to TRBJ2-7; D might be TRBD1 (5 bases). Looked up from germline, CDR1 is MGHRA and CDR2 is YSYEKL. This CDR3 contains 14 residues. Deletions cut 0 bases from V and 13 bases from J, with 19 bases between.

This clone is a singleton in its sample. This chain connects TRBV6-5 to TRBJ1-2; 7 nucleotides align to TRBD1. Germline assignment: CDR1 MNHEY and CDR2 SVGAGI. This CDR3 contains 14 residues. Losses at the gene ends were 2 bases for V and 8 bases for J; bases not matched to a gene: 8. CDR3 residues: CASSYDREYGGYTF. The CDR3 DNA is TGTGCCAGCAGTTACGACAGGGAATATGGCGGCTACACCTTC.

V gene TRBV27 combines with J gene TRBJ2-7; a weak D match, TRBD1 (5 bases). The CDR3 is 16 amino acids. CDR1 is MNHEY and CDR2 is SMNVEV in the germline V gene (reference sequence). V was clipped by 3 bases and J by 2 bases, with 17 bases between them. The CDR3 DNA reads TGTGCCAGCAGTTTCGTCCAGGGAAAAGGTACCTACGAGCAGTACTTC. Translated: CASSFVQGKGTYEQYF.

The J gene is TRBJ2-5, the V gene TRBV4-1, with TRBD2 identical over 9 bases. Germline CDR1 is MGHRA and CDR2 is YSYEKL. This CDR3 is built from 14 residues. The trim removed 7 bases at V and 4 bases at J, leaving 7 bases unmatched. The CDR3 DNA is TGCGCCAGCAACCCGGGACTAGCTGGAGAGACCCAGTACTTC. Protein sequence: CASNPGLAGETQYF.